These 4 T cell receptor beta chains came from one sample sequenced in a study of cytomegalovirus exposure and HLA in healthy donors. Primers included in the PCR were 60 Vbeta and 13 Jbeta primers. TCRdb keeps only in-frame clones here, not all; method: immunoSEQ multiplex PCR. The sample lists about 60,000 clones; 77% were seen once. The sample taken for sequencing was PBMCs. The receptors shown here come from a female donor in good health and CMV-seronegative.

The chain has TRBV7-2 and TRBJ2-7; possibly TRBD2 for D (5 bases). This CDR3 region has 14 residues. V was trimmed by 5 bases and J by 0 bases, leaving 11 bases between them. Germline assignment: CDR1 SGHTA and CDR2 FQGNSA. The CDR3 nucleotides read TGTGCCAGCAGCACACAACGGGACTCCTACGAGCAGTACTTC. It yields the protein CASSTQRDSYEQYF.

This clone has just a few counts. The chain uses TRBV5-6 and TRBJ2-7; 7 nucleotides line up with TRBD2. Germline V gene lookup returns CDR1 SGHDT and CDR2 YYEEEE. The CDR3 contains 15 residues. J lost 7 bases, V lost 4 bases, and 14 bases had no gene match. DNA of the CDR3: TGTGCCAGCAGCGGGGCCGGGGGAGGGTCGGGGGAGCAGTACTTC. Protein sequence: CASSGAGGGSGEQYF.

The chain joins TRBV13 to TRBJ1-2; D is possibly TRBD1 (6 bases). Germline CDR1 is PRHDT and CDR2 is FYEKMQ (reference sequence). The CDR3 has 15 residues. Trimming pared 1 base from V and 5 bases from J, leaving 14 bases between. CDR3: CASSLVGGPGYGYTF. Written as DNA, the CDR3 is TGTGCCAGCAGCTTAGTCGGGGGGCCGGGATATGGCTACACCTTC.

This clone came up a few times. The chain couples TRBV11-2 to TRBJ2-3; a weak D match, TRBD2 (5 bases). Trimming pared 5 bases from V and 3 bases from J, leaving 9 bases between. The CDR3 has 13 residues. Germline V lookup: CDR1 SGHAT, CDR2 FQNNGV. The CDR3 DNA follows: TGTGCCAGCAGCCCAAGCGGTACAGATACGCAGTATTTT. The encoded protein is CASSPSGTDTQYF.